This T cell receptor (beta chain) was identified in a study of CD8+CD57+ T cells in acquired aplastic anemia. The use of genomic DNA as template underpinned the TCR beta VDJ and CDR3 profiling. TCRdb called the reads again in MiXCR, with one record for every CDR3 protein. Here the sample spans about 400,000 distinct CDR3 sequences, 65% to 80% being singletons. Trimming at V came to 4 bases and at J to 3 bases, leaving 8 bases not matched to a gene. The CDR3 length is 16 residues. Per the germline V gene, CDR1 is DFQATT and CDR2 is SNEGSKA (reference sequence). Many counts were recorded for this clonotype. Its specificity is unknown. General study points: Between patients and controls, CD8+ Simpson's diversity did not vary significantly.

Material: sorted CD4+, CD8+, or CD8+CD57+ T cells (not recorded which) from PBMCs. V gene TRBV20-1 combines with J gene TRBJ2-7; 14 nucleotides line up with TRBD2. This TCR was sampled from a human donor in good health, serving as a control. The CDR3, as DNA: TGCAGTGCTACACCGGGACTAGCGGGGGACCTCTACGAGCAGTACTTC. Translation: CSATPGLAGDLYEQYF.